This TCR beta chain was recorded in a study of blood T cell repertoires in COVID-19. Background on the study: COVID-19 samples, acute and convalescent, were from the United States, Italy and Spain. The cDNA or gDNA used as material had been derived from T cells, B-cell-depleted T cells, or PBMCs.

Germline CDR1 is MNHNS and CDR2 is SASEGT. This CDR3 has 16 amino acids. The J segment lost 0 bases and the V segment lost 6 bases, leaving 5 bases of the junction unmatched. Per the original data handling: The authors estimated nucleated cell counts from reference gene primer amplification. Method: immunoSEQ multiplex PCR; TCRdb's copy keeps in-frame clones and lacks some. V and J calls plus clone size are reproduced from that table; the DNA served to infer D and trimming. The table lists 75,000 to 95,000 clones, over 70% of them singletons. Sequencing was done on a sample of peripheral blood. V and J are TRBV6-1 and TRBJ1-6; 7 bases align to TRBD1. This TCR derives from a human donor in a cohort sampled during active COVID-19. This chain's CDR3 is CASREQGSSYNSPLHF. CDR3 in DNA: TGTGCCAGCAGGGAACAGGGGAGCTCCTATAATTCACCCCTCCACTTT.